The following is a T cell receptor (beta chain) sequence with its context. Germline and junction disagree at one end, which may indicate a read error. This sample stems from a study of T cell changes during pregnancy in multiple sclerosis. Clones were read by immunoSEQ multiplex PCR, and TCRdb kept only the in-frame ones, dropping some. The data hold 35,000 or so clones, with just over 90% observed a single time. Looked up from germline, CDR1 is GTSNPN and CDR2 is SVGIG (reference sequence). The CDR3 has 13 residues. The gene calls are TRBV30 and TRBJ2-7, with TRBD2 as a possible D gene (5 bases). This clonotype was sampled from a female donor with multiple sclerosis, enrolled in a pregnancy study. The specimen comprised CD4+ T cells from peripheral blood mononuclear cells, sampled after pregnancy. The CDR3 sequence: CACSERVPGEQYF. CDR3 coding DNA: TGTGCCTGCAGTGAGAGGGTCCCTGGCGAGCAGTACTTC.